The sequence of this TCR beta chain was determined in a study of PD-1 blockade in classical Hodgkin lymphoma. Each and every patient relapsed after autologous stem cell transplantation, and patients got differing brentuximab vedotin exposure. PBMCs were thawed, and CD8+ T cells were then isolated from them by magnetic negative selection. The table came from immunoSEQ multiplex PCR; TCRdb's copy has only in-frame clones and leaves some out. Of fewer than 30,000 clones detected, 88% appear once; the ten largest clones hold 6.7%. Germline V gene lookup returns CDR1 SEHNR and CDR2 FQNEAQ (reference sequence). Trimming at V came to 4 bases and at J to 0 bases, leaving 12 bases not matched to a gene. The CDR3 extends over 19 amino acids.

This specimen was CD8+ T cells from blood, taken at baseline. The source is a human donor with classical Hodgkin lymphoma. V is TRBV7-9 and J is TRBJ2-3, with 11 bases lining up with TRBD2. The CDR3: CASSSPGLAEFLSTDTQYF. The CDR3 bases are TGTGCCAGCAGCTCCCCGGGACTAGCGGAATTTCTTAGCACAGATACGCAGTATTTT.